One and the same sample provided the 2 T cell receptor beta chains below, sequenced in a study of shared clonotypes between healthy human individuals. Sequencing used immunoSEQ multiplex PCR; TCRdb keeps in-frame clones, though not all of them. Seen here are 1,500,000 or so clones, roughly 96% observed once, and the top ten hold roughly 1.1%. Sequenced material: naive CD4+ T cells sorted from blood. The sample's subset: CD45RA+ positively selected. These receptors were obtained from a man under 40 in good health.

The chain combines TRBV5-5 with TRBJ2-5, with D perhaps matching TRBD1 (6 bases). The V and J ends lost 6 bases and 4 bases respectively, with 16 bases between them. The CDR3 length is 14 residues. Germline lookup yields CDR1 SGHKS and CDR2 YYEKEE (reference sequence). CDR3 sequence: CASISGGAGETQYF. As DNA, the CDR3 is TGTGCCAGCATCTCTGGGGGCGCGGGAGAGACCCAGTACTTC.

This chain connects TRBV11-2 to TRBJ2-1; TRBD2 aligns across 16 bases. CDR1 SGHAT and CDR2 FQNNGV come from the germline V gene. Trimming cost V 5 bases and J 6 bases; bases outside gene matches: 1. This CDR3 is built from 15 residues. The CDR3 sequence is CASSGTSGRANEQFF. The CDR3 DNA reads as TGTGCCAGCAGCGGGACTAGCGGGAGGGCCAATGAGCAGTTCTTC.